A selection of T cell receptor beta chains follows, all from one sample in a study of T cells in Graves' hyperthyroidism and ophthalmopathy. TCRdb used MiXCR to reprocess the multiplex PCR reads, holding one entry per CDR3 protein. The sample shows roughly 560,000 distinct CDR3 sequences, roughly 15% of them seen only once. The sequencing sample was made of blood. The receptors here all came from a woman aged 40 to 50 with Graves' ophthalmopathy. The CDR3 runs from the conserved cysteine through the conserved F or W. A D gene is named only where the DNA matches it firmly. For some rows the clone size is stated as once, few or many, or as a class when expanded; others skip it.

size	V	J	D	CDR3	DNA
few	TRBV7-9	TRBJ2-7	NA	CASSLGTGRSYEQYF	TGTGCCAGCAGCTTAGGAACAGGTCGTTCCTACGAGCAGTACTTC
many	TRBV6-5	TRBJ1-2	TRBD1	CASSYSPTGGVGGYTF	TGTGCCAGCAGTTACTCACCAACAGGGGGCGTAGGTGGCTACACCTTC
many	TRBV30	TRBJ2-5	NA	CAWSVGHQETQYF	TGTGCCTGGAGTGTGGGCCACCAAGAGACCCAGTACTTC
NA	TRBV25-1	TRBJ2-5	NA	CASSEYGGTETQYF	TGTGCCAGCAGTGAATATGGGGGAACGGAGACCCAGTACTTC
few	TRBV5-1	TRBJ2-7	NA	CASSREGTYDYEQYF	TGCGCCAGCAGCCGAGAGGGGACCTACGATTACGAGCAGTACTTC
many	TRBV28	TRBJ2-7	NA	CASSSATAGYYEQYF	TGTGCCAGCAGTTCCGCGACAGCAGGCTACTACGAGCAGTACTTC
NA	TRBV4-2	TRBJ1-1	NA	CASSAVTGRGNTEAFF	TGTGCCAGCAGCGCCGTAACAGGGAGAGGGAACACTGAAGCTTTCTTT
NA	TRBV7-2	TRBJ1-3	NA	CASSLAPAGHTGNTIYF	TGTGCCAGCAGCTTAGCCCCAGCGGGACACACTGGAAACACCATATATTTT
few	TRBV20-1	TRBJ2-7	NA	CSARVGGASYEQYF	TGCAGTGCTAGAGTCGGAGGAGCCTCCTACGAGCAGTACTTC
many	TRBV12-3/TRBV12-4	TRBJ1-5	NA	CASSFGRNQPQHF	TGTGCCAGCAGCTTCGGCCGAAATCAGCCCCAGCATTTT
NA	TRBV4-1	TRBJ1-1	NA	CASSHPNTGNTEAFF	TGCGCCAGCAGCCACCCCAATACAGGAAACACTGAAGCTTTCTTT
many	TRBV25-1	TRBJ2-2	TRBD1	CASSELGTGTGELFF	TGTGCCAGCAGTGAATTGGGGACAGGGACCGGGGAGCTGTTTTTT
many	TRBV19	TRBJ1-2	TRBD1	CASSTGQGALGYTF	TGTGCCAGTAGTACGGGACAGGGGGCGCTTGGCTACACCTTC
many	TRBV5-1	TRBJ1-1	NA	CASSRAGVQTEAFF	TGCGCCAGCAGCCGCGCAGGGGTTCAGACTGAAGCTTTCTTT
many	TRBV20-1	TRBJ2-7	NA	CSARDFGQGYPYEQYF	TGCAGTGCTAGAGATTTCGGCCAGGGTTACCCTTACGAGCAGTACTTC
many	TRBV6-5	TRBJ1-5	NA	CASKEGYSNQPQHF	TGTGCCAGCAAGGAGGGTTATAGCAATCAGCCCCAGCATTTT
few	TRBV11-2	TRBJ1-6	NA	CASSLEGPGEYFSPLHF	TGTGCCAGCAGCTTAGAGGGCCCAGGGGAGTACTTTTCACCCCTCCACTTT
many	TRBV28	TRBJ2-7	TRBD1	CASVTGFREQYF	TGTGCCAGCGTGACAGGGTTTCGTGAGCAGTACTTC
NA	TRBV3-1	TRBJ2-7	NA	CASSQGAGGPEQYF	TGTGCCAGCAGCCAAGGAGCGGGCGGGCCTGAGCAGTACTTC
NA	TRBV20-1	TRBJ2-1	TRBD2	CSARDGGREGLNEQFF	TGCAGTGCTAGAGATGGAGGGCGGGAGGGCCTGAATGAGCAGTTCTTC
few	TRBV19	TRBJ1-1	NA	CASSHRETREAFF	TGTGCCAGTAGTCATCGGGAGACGCGTGAAGCTTTCTTT
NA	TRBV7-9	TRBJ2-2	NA	CASSPVADTGELFF	TGTGCCAGCAGCCCCGTTGCAGACACCGGGGAGCTGTTTTTT
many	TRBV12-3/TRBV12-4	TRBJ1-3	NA	CATRRAGGFSGNTIYF	TGTGCCACTAGGAGGGCCGGGGGATTCTCTGGAAACACCATATATTTT
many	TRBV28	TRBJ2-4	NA	CASRTSWGLGKNIQYF	TGTGCCAGCAGAACTTCATGGGGTCTTGGCAAAAACATTCAGTACTTC
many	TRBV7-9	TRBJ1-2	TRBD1	CASSTSDRASFGYTF	TGTGCCAGCAGCACTTCAGACAGGGCGTCATTTGGCTACACCTTC
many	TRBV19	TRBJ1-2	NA	CASSKAGDYGYTF	TGTGCCAGTAGTAAGGCCGGAGACTATGGCTACACCTTC
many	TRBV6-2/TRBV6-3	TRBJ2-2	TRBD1	CASSYQDRGRAGELFF	TGTGCCAGCAGTTACCAAGACAGGGGGCGAGCCGGGGAGCTGTTTTTT
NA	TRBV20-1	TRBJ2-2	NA	CSAMEVVSGELFF	TGCAGTGCTATGGAGGTTGTCTCCGGGGAGCTGTTTTTT
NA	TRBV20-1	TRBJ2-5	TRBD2	CSARAGGKETQYF	TGCAGTGCTAGGGCGGGGGGTAAAGAGACCCAGTACTTC
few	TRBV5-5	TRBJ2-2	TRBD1	CASSLGIQGATGELFF	TGTGCCAGCAGCTTGGGGATACAGGGGGCGACCGGGGAGCTGTTTTTT
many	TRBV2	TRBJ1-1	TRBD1	CASRAGQEYEAFF	TGTGCCAGCAGGGCCGGACAGGAATATGAAGCTTTCTTT
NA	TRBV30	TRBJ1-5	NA	CAWSYWGGNQPQHF	TGTGCCTGGAGTTACTGGGGGGGCAATCAGCCCCAGCATTTT
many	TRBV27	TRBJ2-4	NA	CASSLQGGWGKNIQYF	TGTGCCAGCAGTTTGCAGGGGGGGTGGGGCAAAAACATTCAGTACTTC
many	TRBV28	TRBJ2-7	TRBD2	CASNPWASGSYEQYF	TGTGCCAGCAATCCGTGGGCTAGCGGATCCTACGAGCAGTACTTC
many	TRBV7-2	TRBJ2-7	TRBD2	CASSLLAGSYEQYF	TGTGCCAGCAGCTTACTAGCGGGATCCTACGAGCAGTACTTC
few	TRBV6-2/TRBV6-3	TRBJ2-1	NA	CASSYSKLQFF	TGTGCCAGCAGTTACTCTAAGTTGCAGTTCTTC
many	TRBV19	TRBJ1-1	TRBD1	CASITAPGQGDTEAFF	TGTGCCAGTATCACTGCACCGGGACAGGGGGACACTGAAGCTTTCTTT
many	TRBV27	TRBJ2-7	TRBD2	CASSRQLAGGPGEQYF	TGTGCCAGCAGCCGACAACTAGCGGGAGGGCCGGGGGAGCAGTACTTC
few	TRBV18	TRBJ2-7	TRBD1	CASSPEPDRFPYEQYF	TGTGCCAGCTCGCCCGAGCCGGACAGGTTTCCTTACGAGCAGTACTTC
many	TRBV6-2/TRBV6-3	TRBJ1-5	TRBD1	CASSYSRGATGGDQPQHF	TGTGCCAGCAGTTACTCGAGAGGGGCCACAGGGGGGGATCAGCCCCAGCATTTT
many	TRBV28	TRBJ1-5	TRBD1	CASSLSAGGQPQHF	TGTGCCAGCAGTTTATCGGCAGGGGGACAGCCCCAGCATTTT
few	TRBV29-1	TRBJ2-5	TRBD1	CSVGSDRGHLETQYF	TGCAGCGTGGGATCGGACAGGGGGCACTTAGAGACCCAGTACTTC
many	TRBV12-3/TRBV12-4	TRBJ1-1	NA	CASSLALHGNTEAFF	TGTGCCAGCAGTTTAGCGCTACACGGGAACACTGAAGCTTTCTTT
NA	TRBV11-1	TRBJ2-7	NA	CASRGNEEGDFYEQYF	TGTGCCAGCAGAGGGAATGAGGAGGGAGATTTTTACGAGCAGTACTTC